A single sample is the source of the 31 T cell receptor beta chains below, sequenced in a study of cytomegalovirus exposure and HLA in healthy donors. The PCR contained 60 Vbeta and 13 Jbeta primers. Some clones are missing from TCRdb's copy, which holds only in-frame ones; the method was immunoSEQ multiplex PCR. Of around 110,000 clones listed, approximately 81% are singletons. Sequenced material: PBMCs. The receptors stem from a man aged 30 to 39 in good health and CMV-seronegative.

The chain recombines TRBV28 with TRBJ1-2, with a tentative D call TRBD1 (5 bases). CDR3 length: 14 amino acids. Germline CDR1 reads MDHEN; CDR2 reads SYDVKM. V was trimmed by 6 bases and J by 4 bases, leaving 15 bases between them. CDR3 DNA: TGTGCCAGCAGAATCCAGGGCGTCGTCTATGGCTACACCTTC. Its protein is CASRIQGVVYGYTF.

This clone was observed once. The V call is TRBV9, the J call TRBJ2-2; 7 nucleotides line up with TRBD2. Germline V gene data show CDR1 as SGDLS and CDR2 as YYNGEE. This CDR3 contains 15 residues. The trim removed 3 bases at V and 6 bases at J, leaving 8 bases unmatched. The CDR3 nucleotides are TGTGCCAGCAGCGCCGGGACTATTGGCGCCGGGGAGCTGTTTTTT. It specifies CASSAGTIGAGELFF.

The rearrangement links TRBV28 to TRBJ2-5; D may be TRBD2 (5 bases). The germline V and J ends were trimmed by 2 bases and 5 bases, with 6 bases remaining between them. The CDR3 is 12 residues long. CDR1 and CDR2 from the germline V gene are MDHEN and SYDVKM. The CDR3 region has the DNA TGTGCCAGCAGTTTAGGGAGCGAGACCCAGTACTTC. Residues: CASSLGSETQYF.

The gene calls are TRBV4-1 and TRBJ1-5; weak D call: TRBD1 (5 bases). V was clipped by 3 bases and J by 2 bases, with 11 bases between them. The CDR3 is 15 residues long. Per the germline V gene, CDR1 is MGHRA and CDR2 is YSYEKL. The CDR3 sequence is CASSQGGRGNQPQHF. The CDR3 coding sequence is TGCGCCAGCAGCCAGGGGGGACGGGGCAATCAGCCCCAGCATTTT.

For the CDR3, the DNA is TGTGCCAGCAGCTTAGCCCCAACAGGCTATAACTATGGCTACACCTTC. It encodes CASSLAPTGYNYGYTF. This chain connects TRBV11-2 to TRBJ1-2, with D tentatively TRBD1 (5 bases). V was cut by 1 base and J by 1 base, with 13 bases left in between. Germline CDR1 and CDR2: SGHAT and FQNNGV. This CDR3 is built from 16 residues.

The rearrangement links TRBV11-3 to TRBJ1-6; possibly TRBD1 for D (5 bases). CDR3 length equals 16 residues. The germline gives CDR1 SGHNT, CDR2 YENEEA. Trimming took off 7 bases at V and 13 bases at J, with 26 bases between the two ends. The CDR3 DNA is TGTGCCAGCACCTTGGGGGGGGGAAGTCGTGCGGGCCCCCTCCACTTT. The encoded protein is CASTLGGGSRAGPLHF.

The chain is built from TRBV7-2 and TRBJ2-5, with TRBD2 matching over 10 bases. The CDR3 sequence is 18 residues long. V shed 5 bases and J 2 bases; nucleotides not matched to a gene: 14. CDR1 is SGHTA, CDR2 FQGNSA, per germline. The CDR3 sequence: CASSLRGSGGILQETQYF. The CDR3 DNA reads TGTGCCAGCAGCCTCAGGGGTAGCGGGGGGATATTACAAGAGACCCAGTACTTC.

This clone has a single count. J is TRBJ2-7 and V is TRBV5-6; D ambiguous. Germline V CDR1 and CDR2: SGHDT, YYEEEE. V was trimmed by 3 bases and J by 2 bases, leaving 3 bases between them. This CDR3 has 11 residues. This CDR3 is CASSSTYEQYF. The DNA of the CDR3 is TGTGCCAGCAGCTCAACCTACGAGCAGTACTTC.

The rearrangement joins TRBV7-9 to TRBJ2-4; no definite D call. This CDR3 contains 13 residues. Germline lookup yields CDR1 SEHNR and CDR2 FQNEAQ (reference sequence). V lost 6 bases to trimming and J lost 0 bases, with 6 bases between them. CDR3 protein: CASRSGAKNIQYF. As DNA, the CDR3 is TGTGCCAGCAGGTCCGGAGCCAAAAACATTCAGTACTTC.

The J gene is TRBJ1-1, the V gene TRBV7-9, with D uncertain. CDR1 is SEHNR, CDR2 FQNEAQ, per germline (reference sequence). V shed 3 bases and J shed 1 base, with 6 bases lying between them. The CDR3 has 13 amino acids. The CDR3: CASSFPKNTEAFF. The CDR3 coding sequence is TGTGCCAGCAGCTTCCCAAAGAACACTGAAGCTTTCTTT.

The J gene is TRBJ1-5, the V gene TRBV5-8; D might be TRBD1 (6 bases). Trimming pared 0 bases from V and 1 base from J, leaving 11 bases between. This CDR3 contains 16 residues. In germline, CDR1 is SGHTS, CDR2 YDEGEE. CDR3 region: CASSLEPGVSNQPQHF. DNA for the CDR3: TGTGCCAGCAGCTTGGAGCCAGGGGTGAGCAATCAGCCCCAGCATTTT.

The CDR3 spells CASSYSIQDEQFF. As DNA, the CDR3 is TGTGCCAGCAGTTACTCGATACAGGATGAGCAGTTCTTC. The V and J genes are TRBV6-5 and TRBJ2-1; D is possibly TRBD1 (5 bases). The V and J ends lost 0 bases and 8 bases respectively, with 8 bases between them. The length of the CDR3 is 13 residues. The V gene's germline CDR1 is MNHEY and CDR2 SVGAGI.

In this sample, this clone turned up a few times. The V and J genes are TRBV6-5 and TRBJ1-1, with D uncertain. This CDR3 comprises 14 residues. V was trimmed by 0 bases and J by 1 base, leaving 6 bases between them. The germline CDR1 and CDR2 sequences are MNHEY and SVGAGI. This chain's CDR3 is CASSYSPGNTEAFF. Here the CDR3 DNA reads TGTGCCAGCAGTTACTCACCGGGGAACACTGAAGCTTTCTTT.

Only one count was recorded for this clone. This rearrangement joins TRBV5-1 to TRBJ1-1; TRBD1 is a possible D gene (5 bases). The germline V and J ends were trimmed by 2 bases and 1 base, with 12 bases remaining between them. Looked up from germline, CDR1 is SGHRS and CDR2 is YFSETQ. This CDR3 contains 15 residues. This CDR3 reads CASSFTPRENTEAFF. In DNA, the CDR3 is TGCGCCAGCAGCTTCACCCCCAGGGAGAACACTGAAGCTTTCTTT.

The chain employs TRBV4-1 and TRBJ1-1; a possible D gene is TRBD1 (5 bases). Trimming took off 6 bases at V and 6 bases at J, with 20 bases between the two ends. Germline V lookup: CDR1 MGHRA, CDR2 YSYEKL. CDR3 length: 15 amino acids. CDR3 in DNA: TGCGCCAGCAGACCTCCGTTCGGGGGAGTAGCTGAAGCTTTCTTT. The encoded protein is CASRPPFGGVAEAFF.

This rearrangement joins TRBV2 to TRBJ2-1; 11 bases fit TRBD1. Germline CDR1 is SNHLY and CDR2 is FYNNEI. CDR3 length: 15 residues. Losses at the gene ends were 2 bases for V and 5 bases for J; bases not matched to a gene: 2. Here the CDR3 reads CASSERGQGDNEQFF. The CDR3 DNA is TGTGCCAGCAGTGAAAGGGGACAGGGGGACAATGAGCAGTTCTTC.

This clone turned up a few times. The CDR3 protein is CASSPGQGVIEQYF. The CDR3 nucleotides read TGTGCCAGCAGCCCGGGACAGGGGGTGATCGAGCAGTACTTC. The V gene is TRBV7-8, the J gene TRBJ2-7, with 11 bases matching TRBD1. Germline CDR1 reads SGHVS; CDR2 reads FQNEAQ. CDR3 length equals 14 residues. After removal of 5 bases from V and 6 bases from J, the junction contained 6 bases not matched to a gene.

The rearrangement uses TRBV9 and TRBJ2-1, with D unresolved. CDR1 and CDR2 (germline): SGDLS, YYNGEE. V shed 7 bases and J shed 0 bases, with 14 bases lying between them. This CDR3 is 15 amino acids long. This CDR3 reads CASSLAPVSYNEQFF. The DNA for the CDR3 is TGTGCCAGCTCCCTTGCGCCCGTCTCCTACAATGAGCAGTTCTTC. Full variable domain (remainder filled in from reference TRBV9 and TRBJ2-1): DSGVTQTPKHLITATGQRVTLRCSPRSGDLSVYWYQQSLDQGLQFLIQYYNGEERAKGNILERFSAQQFPDLHSELNLSSLELGDSALYFCASSLAPVSYNEQFFGPGTRLTVL.

CDR3 DNA sequence: TGTGCCAGCAGCCGGACTAGCGGCTACAATGAGCAGTTCTTC. Translation gives CASSRTSGYNEQFF. The chain is built from TRBV5-4 and TRBJ2-1, with 10 bases that match TRBD2. Germline V gene sequence: CDR1 SGHNT, CDR2 YYREEE (reference sequence). This CDR3 has 14 amino acids. V gave up 4 bases and J gave up 3 bases; unmatched junction bases: 1.

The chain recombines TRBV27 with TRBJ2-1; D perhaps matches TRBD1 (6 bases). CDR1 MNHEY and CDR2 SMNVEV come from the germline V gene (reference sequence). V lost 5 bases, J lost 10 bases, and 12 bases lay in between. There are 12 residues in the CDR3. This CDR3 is CASSPNRVEQFF. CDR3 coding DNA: TGTGCCAGCAGTCCAAACAGGGTCGAGCAGTTCTTC.

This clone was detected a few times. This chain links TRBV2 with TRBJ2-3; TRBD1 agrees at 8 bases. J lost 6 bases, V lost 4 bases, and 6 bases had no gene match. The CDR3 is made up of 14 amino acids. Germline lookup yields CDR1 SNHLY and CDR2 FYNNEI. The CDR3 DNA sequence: TGTGCCAGCAGTGGGCAGGGGGCTACGGATACGCAGTATTTT. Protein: CASSGQGATDTQYF.

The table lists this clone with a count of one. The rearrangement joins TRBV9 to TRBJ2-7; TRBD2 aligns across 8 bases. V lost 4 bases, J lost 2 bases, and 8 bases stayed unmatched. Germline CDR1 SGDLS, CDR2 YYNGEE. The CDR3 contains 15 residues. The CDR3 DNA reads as TGTGCCAGCAGCACGGGGACTAGTCCTGCCTACGAGCAGTACTTC. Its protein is CASSTGTSPAYEQYF.

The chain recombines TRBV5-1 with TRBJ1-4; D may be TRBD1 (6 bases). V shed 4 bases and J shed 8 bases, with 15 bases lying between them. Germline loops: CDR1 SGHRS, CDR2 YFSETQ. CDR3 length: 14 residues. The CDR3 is CASSTGYPAEKLFF. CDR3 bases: TGCGCCAGCAGCACAGGGTACCCAGCCGAAAAACTGTTTTTT. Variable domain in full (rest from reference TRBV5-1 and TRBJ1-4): KAGVTQTPRYLIKTRGQQVTLSCSPISGHRSVSWYQQTPGQGLQFLFEYFSETQRNKGNFPGRFSGRQFSNSRSEMNVSTLELGDSALYLCASSTGYPAEKLFFGSGTQLSVL.

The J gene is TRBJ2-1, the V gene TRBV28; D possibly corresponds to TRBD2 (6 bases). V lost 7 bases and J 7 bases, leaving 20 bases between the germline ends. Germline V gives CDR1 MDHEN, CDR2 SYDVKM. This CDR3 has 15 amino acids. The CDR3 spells CASTPLREEKNEQFF. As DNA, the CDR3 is TGTGCCAGCACTCCCTTGAGGGAGGAGAAGAATGAGCAGTTCTTC.

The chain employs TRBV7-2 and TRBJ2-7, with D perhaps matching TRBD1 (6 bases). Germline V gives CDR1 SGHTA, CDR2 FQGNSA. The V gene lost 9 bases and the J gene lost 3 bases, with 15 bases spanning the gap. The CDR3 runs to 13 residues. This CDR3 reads CARTRTALYEQYF. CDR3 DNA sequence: TGTGCCAGAACCCGGACAGCGCTCTACGAGCAGTACTTC.

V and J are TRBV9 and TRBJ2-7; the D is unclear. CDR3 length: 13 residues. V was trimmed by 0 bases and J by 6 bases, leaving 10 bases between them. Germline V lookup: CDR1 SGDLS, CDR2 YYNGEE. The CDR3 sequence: CASSVDSQSEQYF. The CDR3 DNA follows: TGTGCCAGCAGCGTAGACAGTCAGAGCGAGCAGTACTTC.

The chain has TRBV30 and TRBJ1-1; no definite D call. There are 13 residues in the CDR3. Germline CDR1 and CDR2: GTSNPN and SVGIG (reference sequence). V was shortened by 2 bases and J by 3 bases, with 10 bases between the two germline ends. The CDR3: CAWSQTAHTEAFF. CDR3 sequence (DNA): TGTGCCTGGAGTCAAACAGCCCACACTGAAGCTTTCTTT.

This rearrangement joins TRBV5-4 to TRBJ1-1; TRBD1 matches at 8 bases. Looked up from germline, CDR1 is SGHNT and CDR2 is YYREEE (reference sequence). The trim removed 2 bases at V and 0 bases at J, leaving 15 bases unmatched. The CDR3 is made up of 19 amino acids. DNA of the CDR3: TGTGCCAGCAGCTTTTGGCCCGGGACAGGCGAATCCTTGAACACTGAAGCTTTCTTT. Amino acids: CASSFWPGTGESLNTEAFF.

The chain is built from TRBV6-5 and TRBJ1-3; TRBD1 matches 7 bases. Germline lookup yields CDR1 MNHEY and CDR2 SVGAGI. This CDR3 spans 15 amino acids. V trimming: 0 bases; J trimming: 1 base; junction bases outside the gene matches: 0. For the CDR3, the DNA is TGTGCCAGCAGTTACTCGGACAGGTCTGGAAACACCATATATTTT. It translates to CASSYSDRSGNTIYF.

CDR3 nucleotide sequence: TGCGCCAGCAGCCAAGATTTAGACAGGGACTACGAGCAGTACTTC. This translates into CASSQDLDRDYEQYF. This chain connects TRBV4-1 to TRBJ2-7, with TRBD1 identical over 7 bases. Losses at the gene ends were 0 bases for V and 3 bases for J; bases not matched to a gene: 5. Germline CDR1 is MGHRA and CDR2 is YSYEKL. This CDR3 has 15 residues.

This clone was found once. CDR3 bases: TGTGCCAGCAGCTTTTCTAGTCCTCCCGCGAAGACTGAAGCTTTCTTT. Translated, it gives CASSFSSPPAKTEAFF. The chain recombines TRBV5-6 with TRBJ1-1; D remains ambiguous. CDR1 SGHDT and CDR2 YYEEEE come from the germline V gene. The V end was cut by 2 bases, the J end by 5 bases, with 19 bases between. The CDR3 extends over 16 amino acids.